What follows are 15 T cell receptor beta chains derived from one specimen sequenced in a study of cytomegalovirus exposure and HLA in healthy donors. TCRdb keeps only in-frame clones here, not all; method: immunoSEQ multiplex PCR. This sample has some 230,000 clones; around 90% occur once, and the top ten carry roughly 1%. Source material: PBMCs. The receptors here all came from a woman younger than 30 in good health and CMV-seronegative.

J is TRBJ1-2 and V is TRBV5-1; no firm D call. Germline V gene lookup returns CDR1 SGHRS and CDR2 YFSETQ. With 0 bases removed from V and 2 bases from J, the gap between germline ends came to 17 bases. The CDR3 runs 17 residues. DNA of the CDR3: TGCGCCAGCAGCTTGGCCCCCGGGGAGGGATTCAACTATGGCTACACCTTC. Protein sequence: CASSLAPGEGFNYGYTF. Based on the CDR3 plus reference TRBV5-1 and TRBJ1-2, the full variable domain is KAGVTQTPRYLIKTRGQQVTLSCSPISGHRSVSWYQQTPGQGLQFLFEYFSETQRNKGNFPGRFSGRQFSNSRSEMNVSTLELGDSALYLCASSLAPGEGFNYGYTFGSGTRLTVV.

The gene calls are TRBV9 and TRBJ2-1, with TRBD1 identical over 8 bases. Germline V gene data show CDR1 as SGDLS and CDR2 as YYNGEE. Trimming removed 2 bases from V and 6 bases from J; junction bases left unmatched: 1. This CDR3 spans 13 amino acids. CDR3 nucleotides: TGTGCCAGCAGCGTTGGGACAGGCAATGAGCAGTTCTTC. Translation: CASSVGTGNEQFF. The full variable domain, its missing parts supplied by reference TRBV9 and TRBJ2-1, is DSGVTQTPKHLITATGQRVTLRCSPRSGDLSVYWYQQSLDQGLQFLIQYYNGEERAKGNILERFSAQQFPDLHSELNLSSLELGDSALYFCASSVGTGNEQFFGPGTRLTVL.

The rearrangement joins TRBV2 to TRBJ2-3, with 12 positions matching TRBD2. Unmatched junction bases numbered 4, after V lost 6 bases and J lost 9 bases. Germline loops: CDR1 SNHLY, CDR2 FYNNEI. The length of the CDR3 is 13 residues. As DNA, the CDR3 is TGTGCCAGCAGCGGACTAGCGGGAAGGACGCAGTATTTT. It encodes CASSGLAGRTQYF.

This chain links TRBV7-8 with TRBJ2-7; 7 bases fit TRBD2. Looked up from germline, CDR1 is SGHVS and CDR2 is FQNEAQ. This CDR3 is built from 14 residues. With 5 bases clipped from V and 2 bases from J, the junction kept 6 bases outside the gene matches. The CDR3 coding sequence is TGTGCCAGCAGCCCCCAGAGCGGGACCTACGAGCAGTACTTC. Its protein is CASSPQSGTYEQYF.

The chain couples TRBV7-2 to TRBJ1-5; D ambiguous. Germline-derived CDR1 and CDR2 are SGHTA and FQGNSA. The CDR3 sequence is 15 residues long. Between the trimmed V and J ends, which lost 1 base and 0 bases, there was a span of 7 bases. The CDR3 nucleotides read TGTGCCAGCAGCTTAGACAGTTATAGCAATCAGCCCCAGCATTTT. It translates to CASSLDSYSNQPQHF. The full variable domain, with the rest looked up from reference TRBV7-2 and TRBJ1-5, is GAGVSQSPSNKVTEKGKDVELRCDPISGHTALYWYRQSLGQGLEFLIYFQGNSAPDKSGLPSDRFSAERTGGSVSTLTIQRTQQEDSAVYLCASSLDSYSNQPQHFGDGTRLSIL.

V and J are TRBV7-9 and TRBJ2-7, with D unclear. The V gene lost 5 bases and the J gene lost 4 bases, with 12 bases spanning the gap. CDR1 and CDR2 (germline): SEHNR, FQNEAQ (reference sequence). CDR3 size: 13 residues. The CDR3 region is CASSEATSYEQYF. Written as DNA, the CDR3 is TGTGCCAGCAGCGAGGCAACATCGTACGAGCAGTACTTC.

The chain recombines TRBV30 with TRBJ1-3; 10 positions match TRBD1. V lost 2 bases and J lost 1; bases outside the gene matches: 5. This CDR3 is built from 16 residues. Germline V gene data show CDR1 as GTSNPN and CDR2 as SVGIG (reference sequence). CDR3 sequence reads: CAWSQGQGKSGNTIYF. The CDR3 region has the DNA TGTGCCTGGAGTCAGGGACAGGGGAAGTCTGGAAACACCATATATTTT.

The chain recombines TRBV28 with TRBJ1-2; no clear D gene. Trimming removed 3 bases at V and 3 bases at J, with 8 bases between. Germline loops: CDR1 MDHEN, CDR2 SYDVKM. The CDR3 is 13 amino acids. The CDR3 coding sequence is TGTGCCAGCAGTTTGTGGGGAGACTATGGCTACACCTTC. Translated: CASSLWGDYGYTF.

The chain employs TRBV18 and TRBJ1-1; TRBD1 might be the D (5 bases). Germline loops: CDR1 KGHSH, CDR2 LQKENI. The CDR3 totals 13 residues. The V and J ends lost 4 bases and 3 bases respectively, with 9 bases between them. The CDR3: CASSLGGDTEAFF. The DNA of the CDR3 is TGTGCCAGCTCACTGGGGGGAGACACTGAAGCTTTCTTT. Full variable domain (rest looked up from reference TRBV18 and TRBJ1-1): NAGVMQNPRHLVRRRGQEARLRCSPMKGHSHVYWYRQLPEEGLKFMVYLQKENIIDESGMPKERFSAEFPKEGPSILRIQQVVRGDSAAYFCASSLGGDTEAFFGQGTRLTVV.

This sequence joins TRBV25-1 and TRBJ1-1, with no clear D. V was clipped by 1 base and J by 5 bases, with 11 bases between them. The CDR3 is 14 residues long. In germline, CDR1 is MGHDK, CDR2 SYGVNS. CDR3 in DNA: TGTGCCAGCAGTGAATTTCGGAGGGAGACTGAAGCTTTCTTT. Its protein is CASSEFRRETEAFF.

The chain has TRBV7-6 and TRBJ2-3, with 9 nucleotides matching TRBD2. Trimming at V came to 4 bases and at J to 6 bases, leaving 5 bases not matched to a gene. The length of the CDR3 is 14 residues. CDR1 and CDR2 (germline): SGHVS, FNYEAQ. This chain's CDR3 is CASSSGTSIDTQYF. In nucleotides, the CDR3 is TGTGCCAGCAGCTCCGGGACTAGCATTGATACGCAGTATTTT.

This chain connects TRBV5-1 to TRBJ1-1; maybe TRBD1 (6 bases). Trimming cost V 0 bases and J 5 bases, with 11 bases left between them. The length of the CDR3 is 14 residues. Germline V gives CDR1 SGHRS, CDR2 YFSETQ. The CDR3 DNA reads as TGCGCCAGCAGCTTGGAGGTGGGACAAACTGAAGCTTTCTTT. Its translation: CASSLEVGQTEAFF. The full variable domain, its missing parts supplied by reference TRBV5-1 and TRBJ1-1, is KAGVTQTPRYLIKTRGQQVTLSCSPISGHRSVSWYQQTPGQGLQFLFEYFSETQRNKGNFPGRFSGRQFSNSRSEMNVSTLELGDSALYLCASSLEVGQTEAFFGQGTRLTVV.

The chain employs TRBV6-1 and TRBJ2-2, with D maybe TRBD2 (5 bases). This CDR3 region has 14 residues. CDR1 is MNHNS, CDR2 SASEGT, per germline. Trimming shortened V by 11 bases and J by 2 bases, and 15 bases separated the two germline ends. The CDR3 DNA is TGTGCCGGTGAGGGTCACCTTAACACCGGGGAGCTGTTTTTT. This gives the protein CAGEGHLNTGELFF.

V is TRBV4-1 and J is TRBJ2-7; 9 bases agree with TRBD1. Germline CDR1 is MGHRA and CDR2 is YSYEKL. This CDR3 spans 15 amino acids. V dropped 4 bases and J dropped 1; count of bases not matched to a gene: 5. The CDR3 sequence: CASSPGGTGSYEQYF. The CDR3 nucleotides are TGCGCCAGCAGCCCTGGTGGGACAGGGTCCTACGAGCAGTACTTC.

The CDR3 protein is CASSQEHISGNTIYF. In DNA form, the CDR3 reads TGCGCCAGCAGTCAAGAACATATCTCTGGAAACACCATATATTTT. This rearrangement joins TRBV10-1 to TRBJ1-3, with D uncertain. V was pared by 5 bases and J by 0 bases, with 11 bases between. In germline, CDR1 is WNHNN, CDR2 SYGVQD (reference sequence). The CDR3 consists of 15 residues.